Given below is one T cell receptor beta chain in context. Its specificity is not known. The PCR was carried out with 60 Vbeta primers and 13 Jbeta primers. Here immunoSEQ multiplex PCR was the method, and the copy in TCRdb shows in-frame clones only, minus some. The sample has about 140,000 clones; 77% are singletons. The source of the sample is a study of cytomegalovirus exposure and HLA in healthy donors. At the level of the study: From about 179 million T cells, an earlier analysis saw roughly 120 million unique TCR beta sequences.

CDR1 is MNHNS, CDR2 SASEGT, per germline. CDR3 size: 17 residues. V was clipped by 1 base and J by 0 bases, with 10 bases between them. Findings and limits, study-wide: Altogether, 164 TCR beta chains were recorded as cytomegalovirus-associated. In a later analysis, TCR beta V- and J-gene trimming showed a link to a missense DCLRE1C variant. Confirmation was obtained in vitro that a few CMV-associated chains are specific for CMV antigens.

This receptor was taken from a female donor in good health and CMV-seronegative. The sample consisted of PBMCs. The genes are TRBV6-1 and TRBJ1-6; no reliable D call. The CDR3: CASSEVDFFSYNSPLHF. The DNA for the CDR3 is TGTGCCAGCAGTGAAGTTGACTTCTTCTCCTATAATTCACCCCTCCACTTT.